This is a list of T cell receptor beta chains from one sample in a study of cytomegalovirus exposure and HLA in healthy donors. Using immunoSEQ multiplex PCR, the repertoire was profiled, and TCRdb retains in-frame clones only, with some absent. The sample consists of 200,000 to 250,000 clones, just under 70% of them appearing once. Sequencing input: PBMCs. Source of these receptors: a middle-aged man in good health and CMV-seropositive. Each CDR3 is given with its conserved first and last residue. The size field is filled for only some rows; it gives once, few, many or a size class.

len: 12; v_gene: TRBV30; abundance: few; CDR3aa: CALPGDTDTQYF
len: 15; v_gene: TRBV5-1; abundance: NA; CDR3aa: CASSPPGTGQAAYTF
len: 15; v_gene: TRBV2; abundance: NA; CDR3aa: CASSEALRGYGELFF
len: 14; v_gene: TRBV13; abundance: NA; CDR3aa: CASSSPATGDEQYF
len: 18; v_gene: TRBV28; abundance: NA; CDR3aa: CASSLYLPGTGGITEAFF
len: 15; v_gene: TRBV11-2; abundance: NA; CDR3aa: CASSLDTGGWAEAFF
len: 19; v_gene: TRBV7-9; abundance: NA; CDR3aa: CASSLEVRRLGAPGETQYF
len: 15; v_gene: TRBV4-3; abundance: NA; CDR3aa: CASSQDIGVGYEQYF
len: 13; v_gene: TRBV28; abundance: NA; CDR3aa: CASSFPRNTEAFF
len: 15; v_gene: TRBV10-1; abundance: once; CDR3aa: CASKGQTYSNQPQHF
len: 16; v_gene: TRBV4-3; abundance: NA; CDR3aa: CASSTRLGASYNEQFF
len: 15; v_gene: TRBV5-4; abundance: NA; CDR3aa: CASRRWGTGTHEQYF
len: 14; v_gene: TRBV5-4; abundance: NA; CDR3aa: CASTPSRGYTEAFF
len: 13; v_gene: TRBV29-1; abundance: few; CDR3aa: CSAGGTGVEGYTF
len: 15; v_gene: TRBV4-1; abundance: NA; CDR3aa: CASSQGKAGGNEQFF
len: 15; v_gene: TRBV5-6; abundance: NA; CDR3aa: CASSLAGAANEKLFF
len: 13; v_gene: TRBV6-1; abundance: NA; CDR3aa: CASSQTGHQPQHF
len: 14; v_gene: TRBV4-1; abundance: NA; CDR3aa: CASSLEGNRQPQHF
len: 16; v_gene: TRBV6-6; abundance: NA; CDR3aa: CASSPAGTIAINEQFF
len: 15; v_gene: TRBV25-1; abundance: few; CDR3aa: CASSTSGGPYNEQFF
len: 17; v_gene: TRBV7-3; abundance: NA; CDR3aa: CASSLTSVRGQTDTQYF
len: 18; v_gene: TRBV11-2; abundance: NA; CDR3aa: CASSLDYNRVFRNTEAFF
len: 15; v_gene: TRBV6-1; abundance: few; CDR3aa: CASALRGTINYGYTF
len: 13; v_gene: TRBV19; abundance: NA; CDR3aa: CASGGTSYNEQFF
len: 14; v_gene: TRBV25-1; abundance: NA; CDR3aa: CASSVRGSTDTQYF
len: 13; v_gene: TRBV5-1; abundance: NA; CDR3aa: CASSLDWNTEAFF
len: 15; v_gene: TRBV5-8; abundance: NA; CDR3aa: CASSSAGTNSYEQYF
len: 16; v_gene: TRBV7-9; abundance: NA; CDR3aa: CASSLETGRNTGELFF
len: 15; v_gene: TRBV28; abundance: NA; CDR3aa: CASMGGTPVNYGYTF
len: 16; v_gene: TRBV18; abundance: NA; CDR3aa: CASSPELSGGANEQFF
len: 14; v_gene: TRBV6-5; abundance: NA; CDR3aa: CASSAGRRGYGYTF
len: 14; v_gene: TRBV14; abundance: NA; CDR3aa: CASSLRLAGGPKFF
len: 14; v_gene: TRBV5-1; abundance: NA; CDR3aa: CASSLGGDQDTQYF
len: 13; v_gene: TRBV6-5; abundance: NA; CDR3aa: CASSNRGPYEQYF
len: 16; v_gene: TRBV19; abundance: once; CDR3aa: CASSKGQGLWTGELFF
len: 14; v_gene: TRBV11-2; abundance: many; CDR3aa: CASSPGQGGYEQYF
len: 16; v_gene: TRBV7-8; abundance: NA; CDR3aa: CASSSKRVLSYNEQFF
len: 19; v_gene: TRBV30; abundance: few; CDR3aa: CAWSLSGLAGGPRTGELFF
len: 13; v_gene: TRBV10-3; abundance: NA; CDR3aa: CAISQREDYGYTF
len: 13; v_gene: TRBV29-1; abundance: few; CDR3aa: CSVDWGVDYGYTF
len: 15; v_gene: TRBV7-2; abundance: few; CDR3aa: CASSLLAGGNEKLFF
len: 15; v_gene: TRBV2; abundance: NA; CDR3aa: CASSTEGMDFYGYTF
len: 17; v_gene: TRBV28; abundance: NA; CDR3aa: CASSSPLPGQGTDTQYF
len: 16; v_gene: TRBV28; abundance: NA; CDR3aa: CASSLLPGQGRFGYTF
len: 14; v_gene: TRBV6-1; abundance: NA; CDR3aa: CASSEILFNQPQHF
len: 13; v_gene: TRBV6-5; abundance: few; CDR3aa: CASSPVFPGELFF
len: 16; v_gene: TRBV13; abundance: NA; CDR3aa: CASSYPPGQGGHEQFF